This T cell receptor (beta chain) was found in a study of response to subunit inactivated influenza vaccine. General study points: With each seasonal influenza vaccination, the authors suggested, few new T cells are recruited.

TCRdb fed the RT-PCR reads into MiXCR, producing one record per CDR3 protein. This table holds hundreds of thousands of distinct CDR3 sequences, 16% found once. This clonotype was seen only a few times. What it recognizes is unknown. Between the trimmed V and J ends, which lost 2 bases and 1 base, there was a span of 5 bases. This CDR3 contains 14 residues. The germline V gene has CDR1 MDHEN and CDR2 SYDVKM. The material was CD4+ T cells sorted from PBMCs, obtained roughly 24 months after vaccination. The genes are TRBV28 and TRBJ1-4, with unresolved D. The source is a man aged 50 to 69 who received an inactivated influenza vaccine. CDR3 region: CASSLAGTNEKLFF. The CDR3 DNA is TGTGCCAGCAGTTTAGCAGGAACTAATGAAAAACTGTTTTTT.